The sequence of this TCR beta chain was determined in a study of T cells after yellow fever vaccination. Findings and caveats of the study: Repertoires sorted by FACS could include abundant clonotypes that are contaminants from the bulk population. Most clones from primary vaccination were detected again post-booster (roughly 95% CD4, about 88% CD8). It was a small share of clonotypes that appeared in both CD4 and CD8 compartments.

With respect to this clonotype: Antigen specificity is unknown.

TCRdb recomputed calls from the 5' RACE reads with MiXCR, one row per CDR3 protein. The table shows roughly 300,000 distinct CDR3 sequences, with 7% to 9% occurring only once. The CDR3 is made up of 12 amino acids. Looked up from germline, CDR1 is SGHTA and CDR2 is FQGTGA. Trimming pared 4 bases from V and 8 bases from J, leaving 10 bases between. This receptor was taken from a man aged 18 to 35 who received the YFV17D yellow fever vaccine. This chain uses TRBV7-3 with TRBJ2-3; a weak D match, TRBD2 (5 bases). The material sequenced was PBMCs, taken roughly 45 days after the first yellow fever vaccination. This chain's CDR3 is CASSSDSTTQYF. Written as DNA, the CDR3 is TGTGCCAGCAGCTCGGACTCGACTACGCAGTATTTT.